The 23 T cell receptor beta chains presented below share a single source sample, sequenced in a study of cytomegalovirus exposure and HLA in healthy donors (dated by TCRdb to 2016 to 2017). Receptor libraries were prepared by the immunoSEQ multiplex PCR assay. Not all clones reach the TCRdb copy of this immuneACCESS table, which keeps in-frame sequences only. Checked studies attribute under half of the gap to unresolved V genes and leave the rest unexplained. Across this sample there are under 300,000 clones, with almost 90% seen only once. The ten most abundant clones make up 0.35% to 0.45% of the sample. Sequences were obtained from PBMCs. These receptors all stem from a young woman in good health and CMV-seronegative.

As to this clone: A junction boundary mismatches the germline segment, possibly from a read error. The chain recombines TRBV19 with TRBJ1-2, with unresolved D. Germline CDR1 LNHDA, CDR2 SQIVND (reference sequence). The CDR3 runs 15 residues. CDR3 protein: CASSEVNLDNDGYTF. The CDR3 DNA is TGTGCCAGTAGTGAGGTTAACCTAGATAACGATGGCTACACCTTC. Based on the CDR3 plus reference TRBV19 and TRBJ1-2, the full variable domain is DGGITQSPKYLFRKEGQNVTLSCEQNLNHDAMYWYRQDPGQGLRLIYYSQIVNDFQKGDIAEGYSVSREKKESFPLTVTSAQKNPTAFYLCASSEVNLDNDGYTFGSGTRLTVV.

In its sample, this clone was seen once. The V gene is TRBV2, the J gene TRBJ2-3, with TRBD1 matching over 7 bases. There are 15 residues in the CDR3. Trimming at V came to 6 bases and at J to 0 bases, leaving 6 bases not matched to a gene. The germline gives CDR1 SNHLY, CDR2 FYNNEI. The CDR3 is CASSWGTDSTDTQYF. CDR3 nucleotide sequence: TGTGCCAGCAGCTGGGGGACAGACAGCACAGATACGCAGTATTTT.

This chain connects TRBV6-6 to TRBJ2-1, with D perhaps TRBD1 (7 bases). Per germline, CDR1 MNHNY and CDR2 SVGAGI (reference sequence). Trimming cost V 0 bases and J 5 bases, with 14 bases left between them. This CDR3 is 16 amino acids long. CDR3 protein: CASSYSRDSFNNEQFF. CDR3 nucleotides: TGTGCCAGCAGTTACTCGCGGGACAGCTTCAACAATGAGCAGTTCTTC.

This clone turned up a few times. V and J are TRBV7-8 and TRBJ2-1; TRBD2 matches at 7 bases. There are 16 residues in the CDR3. CDR1 is SGHVS and CDR2 is FQNEAQ in the germline V gene. J was trimmed by 7 bases and V by 5 bases; bases with no gene match: 14. The CDR3 nucleotides read TGTGCCAGCAGCCCGCTGACCTCTAGCGGAAGGAATGAGCAGTTCTTC. Residues: CASSPLTSSGRNEQFF.

The chain is built from TRBV15 and TRBJ2-1; tentatively, D is TRBD2 (7 bases). The V and J ends lost 2 bases and 8 bases respectively, with 13 bases between them. The CDR3 consists of 14 residues. Germline V lookup: CDR1 LNHNV, CDR2 YYDKDF (reference sequence). The CDR3 protein is CATSRQRGADEQFF. The CDR3 nucleotides read TGTGCCACCAGCAGACAACGGGGGGCGGATGAGCAGTTCTTC.

The chain combines TRBV27 with TRBJ1-2, with D maybe TRBD1 (5 bases). This CDR3 has 16 residues. Trimming shortened V by 0 bases and J by 3 bases, and 14 bases separated the two germline ends. The germline gives CDR1 MNHEY, CDR2 SMNVEV (reference sequence). The CDR3 coding sequence is TGTGCCAGCAGTTTATCAGGGGCCCGAGAGGACTATGGCTACACCTTC. This gives the protein CASSLSGAREDYGYTF.

The chain carries TRBV4-3 and TRBJ1-1, with D possibly TRBD1 on 6 matching bases. V was pared by 0 bases and J by 1 base, with 18 bases between. CDR1 is LGHNA and CDR2 is YSLEER in the germline V gene. CDR3 length: 18 residues. The CDR3 protein is CASSQETRPGQANTEAFF. As DNA, the CDR3 is TGCGCCAGCAGCCAAGAGACTCGACCGGGACAAGCGAACACTGAAGCTTTCTTT.

The V gene is TRBV7-2, the J gene TRBJ2-3; D is perhaps TRBD1 (5 bases). Trimming pared 0 bases from V and 3 bases from J, leaving 16 bases between. Germline V gene lookup returns CDR1 SGHTA and CDR2 FQGNSA. The CDR3 runs 17 residues. DNA for the CDR3: TGTGCCAGCAGCTTAGCGAGGACCGGAACAGGAACAGATACGCAGTATTTT. This sequence encodes CASSLARTGTGTDTQYF.

As for this clone: At the DNA level, this CDR3 is encoded by other sequences in the same sample as well. The chain couples TRBV18 to TRBJ2-1; 10 bases line up with TRBD2. The V gene end was trimmed by 3 bases and the J gene end by 4 bases; junction bases not matched to a gene: 3. In germline, CDR1 is KGHSH, CDR2 LQKENI. CDR3 length: 15 amino acids. The DNA of the CDR3 is TGTGCCAGCTCACCCCCTAGCGGGGGATACAATGAGCAGTTCTTC. It specifies CASSPPSGGYNEQFF.

As concerns this clone: One end of the junction is discordant with germline, which a read error may explain. V is TRBV10-3 and J is TRBJ2-3, with D perhaps matching TRBD1 (6 bases). The germline V gene encodes CDR1 ENHRY and CDR2 SYGVKD. The CDR3 contains 12 residues. CDR3 residues: CAHQGSGDTQYF. The CDR3 nucleotides read TGCGCACACCAGGGGTCCGGGGATACGCAGTATTTT.

The chain is built from TRBV6-1 and TRBJ2-7; D ambiguous. Germline V gene lookup returns CDR1 MNHNS and CDR2 SASEGT. Trimming pared 5 bases from V and 3 bases from J, leaving 11 bases between. The CDR3 loop spans 13 amino acids. The CDR3 loop is CASSPTPDYEQYF. CDR3 sequence (DNA): TGTGCCAGCAGTCCCACTCCCGACTACGAGCAGTACTTC.

This chain uses TRBV5-1 with TRBJ2-2; D possibly corresponds to TRBD2 (6 bases). Trimming left V 0 bases short and J 6 bases short, with 9 bases between. The CDR3 contains 14 residues. From germline, CDR1 is SGHRS and CDR2 YFSETQ. The CDR3 DNA sequence: TGCGCCAGCAGCTTGGGGTCGGGGGCCGGGGAGCTGTTTTTT. Translation gives CASSLGSGAGELFF.

This chain uses TRBV28 with TRBJ2-7; the match to TRBD2 covers 9 bases. The CDR3 consists of 17 residues. CDR1 is MDHEN and CDR2 is SYDVKM in the germline V gene. The J segment lost 4 bases and the V segment lost 5 bases, leaving 15 bases of the junction unmatched. CDR3 protein: CASSPAGGHRRSYEQYV. The CDR3 DNA follows: TGTGCCAGCAGTCCAGCGGGGGGCCACCGCAGATCTTACGAGCAGTACGTC.

The rearrangement links TRBV4-1 to TRBJ2-1; 7 bases are a match to TRBD2. The J segment lost 3 bases and the V segment lost 1 base, leaving 3 bases of the junction unmatched. The CDR3 is 15 residues long. CDR1 MGHRA and CDR2 YSYEKL come from the germline V gene. DNA of the CDR3: TGCGCCAGCAGCCAAGCGGGGGGTCTCTACAATGAGCAGTTCTTC. This gives the protein CASSQAGGLYNEQFF.

This rearrangement joins TRBV7-9 to TRBJ1-6; D uncertain. The length of the CDR3 is 12 residues. Germline loops: CDR1 SEHNR, CDR2 FQNEAQ (reference sequence). The V end lost 3 bases, the J end lost 11 bases, and 8 bases lay between the germline ends. CDR3 residues: CASSLAGAPLHF. The CDR3 DNA reads as TGTGCCAGCAGCTTGGCGGGAGCACCCCTCCACTTT.

On this clone itself: Distinct nucleotide sequences in the sample also encode this CDR3. The rearrangement uses TRBV11-2 and TRBJ2-7; 7 nucleotides line up with TRBD1. V lost 1 base, J lost 2 bases, and 2 bases stayed unmatched. This CDR3 comprises 14 residues. The germline gives CDR1 SGHAT, CDR2 FQNNGV. The CDR3 region is CASSLGQGAYEQYF. The CDR3 DNA reads TGTGCCAGCAGCTTAGGGCAGGGGGCCTACGAGCAGTACTTC.

V and J are TRBV28 and TRBJ2-3; D possibly corresponds to TRBD2 (5 bases). Germline values: CDR1 MDHEN, CDR2 SYDVKM. V lost 5 bases, J lost 9 bases, and 15 bases lay in between. The CDR3 length is 13 residues. Written as DNA, the CDR3 is TGTGCCAGCAGTAAAACCCCACTAGGGACGCAGTATTTT. This gives the protein CASSKTPLGTQYF.

V and J are TRBV10-3 and TRBJ2-3, with TRBD1 matching over 8 bases. This CDR3 spans 15 amino acids. The junction had 7 bases not matched to a gene; V was cut back by 7 bases and J by 1 base. Germline CDR1 is ENHRY and CDR2 is SYGVKD. Here the CDR3 DNA reads TGTGCCATCAATCAGGGGGCTTCTGGCACAGATACGCAGTATTTT. Its protein product is CAINQGASGTDTQYF.

The rearrangement joins TRBV2 to TRBJ1-1; D is undetermined. Germline CDR1 is SNHLY and CDR2 is FYNNEI. This CDR3 contains 14 residues. V was clipped by 4 bases and J by 4 bases, with 13 bases between them. CDR3 loop: CASSARAVGTEAFF. DNA for the CDR3: TGTGCCAGCAGTGCGCGGGCTGTGGGCACTGAAGCTTTCTTT.

The genes are TRBV5-6 and TRBJ1-5, with 7 positions matching TRBD1. The CDR3 runs 14 residues. Germline CDR1 and CDR2: SGHDT and YYEEEE. The ends lost 1 base at V and 7 bases at J; junction bases unmatched: 5. Here the CDR3 reads CASSLRGQGQPQHF. The CDR3 coding sequence is TGTGCCAGCAGCTTGAGGGGGCAGGGGCAGCCCCAGCATTTT.

This clone was recorded a few times. The chain recombines TRBV4-2 with TRBJ2-2, with 7 nucleotides matching TRBD1. Trimming cost V 4 bases and J 4 bases; bases outside gene matches: 12. Per the germline V gene, CDR1 is LGHNA and CDR2 is YNFKEQ. The CDR3 has 17 residues. The DNA for the CDR3 is TGTGCCAGCAGCCTAAGCGGACAGGAGATTCTCACCGGGGAGCTGTTTTTT. Encoded protein: CASSLSGQEILTGELFF.

The sample holds one count of this clone. J is TRBJ1-1 and V is TRBV5-1, with 7 bases aligning to TRBD1. The CDR3 totals 15 residues. Per germline, CDR1 SGHRS and CDR2 YFSETQ. The ends lost 3 bases at V and 0 bases at J; junction bases unmatched: 5. The CDR3 loop is CASSSEGQLNTEAFF. As DNA, the CDR3 is TGCGCCAGCAGCTCCGAGGGACAGTTGAACACTGAAGCTTTCTTT.

V and J are TRBV6-5 and TRBJ1-1; maybe TRBD1 (6 bases). V lost 4 bases, J lost 4 bases, and 16 bases lay in between. The CDR3 spans 15 residues. In germline, CDR1 is MNHEY, CDR2 SVGAGI. The CDR3 bases are TGTGCCAGCAGTTCCTCACAGGGAGGGAGCACTGAAGCTTTCTTT. This translates into CASSSSQGGSTEAFF.